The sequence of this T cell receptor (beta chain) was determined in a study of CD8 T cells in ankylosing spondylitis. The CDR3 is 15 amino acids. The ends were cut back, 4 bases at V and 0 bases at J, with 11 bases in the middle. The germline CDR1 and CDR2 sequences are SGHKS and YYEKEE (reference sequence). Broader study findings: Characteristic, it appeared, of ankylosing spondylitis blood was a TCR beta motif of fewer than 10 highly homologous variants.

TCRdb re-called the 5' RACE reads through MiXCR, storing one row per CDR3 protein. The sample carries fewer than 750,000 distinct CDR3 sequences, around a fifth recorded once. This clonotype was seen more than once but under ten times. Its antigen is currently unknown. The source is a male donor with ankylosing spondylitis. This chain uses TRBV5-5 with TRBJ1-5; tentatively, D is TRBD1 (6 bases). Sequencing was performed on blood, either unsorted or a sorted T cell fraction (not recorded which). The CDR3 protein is CASSLDSFSNQPQHF. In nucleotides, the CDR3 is TGTGCCAGCAGCCTGGACAGCTTTAGCAATCAGCCCCAGCATTTT.